A selection of T cell receptor beta chains follows, all from one sample in a study of blood T cell repertoires in COVID-19. Data came from immunoSEQ multiplex PCR; TCRdb stores just in-frame clones and leaves some out. The sample records around 310,000 clones, around 87% being singletons. What was sequenced was peripheral blood. Receptor source: a middle-aged woman with COVID-19, enrolled during active disease. The CDR3 runs from the conserved cysteine through the conserved F or W. D genes are given only for firm matches. Size values are once, few and many counts, or a class for expanded clones, and some rows have none.

abundance | j_gene | v_gene | d_gene | len | CDR3nt | CDR3aa
once | TRBJ2-5 | TRBV19 | TRBD2 | 12 | TGTGCCACTTCAGCGGGGGGAGAGACCCAGTACTTC | CATSAGGETQYF
. | TRBJ1-1 | TRBV4-2 | . | 13 | TGTGCCAGCAGCCAAACACAGGAAAGAGGAGCTTTCTTT | CASSQTQERGAFF
. | TRBJ1-1 | TRBV5-1 | . | 15 | TGCGCCAGCAGCTTGGAGGCAGGGGCAAACACTGAAGCTTTCTTT | CASSLEAGANTEAFF
once | TRBJ2-2 | TRBV9 | . | 16 | TGTGCCAGCAGCGTAGTCCCACACACGAACACCGGGGAGCTGTTTTTT | CASSVVPHTNTGELFF
. | TRBJ1-5 | TRBV6-2/TRBV6-3 | . | 15 | TGTGCCAGCAGTTACTCGAGATGGGGAGATCAGCCCCAGCATTTT | CASSYSRWGDQPQHF
. | TRBJ1-2 | TRBV6-5 | TRBD1 | 13 | TGTGCCAGCAGTAACGGACAGGGGAATGGCTACACCTTC | CASSNGQGNGYTF
. | TRBJ2-1 | TRBV5-1 | TRBD2 | 16 | TGCGCCAGCAGCTTATTAGCGGGAGTATTTATAAATGAGCAGTTCTTC | CASSLLAGVFINEQFF
. | TRBJ1-4 | TRBV19 | . | 14 | TGTGCCAGTAGTTTCCCGGGAAGGGATGAAAAACTGTTTTTT | CASSFPGRDEKLFF
. | TRBJ1-6 | TRBV28 | . | 16 | TGTGCCAGCAGTTTTACCCACCGGTCCCGGGATTCACCCCTCCACTTT | CASSFTHRSRDSPLHF
. | TRBJ1-2 | TRBV27 | TRBD1 | 14 | TGTGCCAGCAGTTTGGACAGGGCAATGGATGGCTACACCTTC | CASSLDRAMDGYTF
. | TRBJ1-1 | TRBV7-9 | . | 13 | TGTGCCAGCAGCTTAGGCGGACAGAGTGAAGCTTTCTTT | CASSLGGQSEAFF
. | TRBJ2-3 | TRBV5-6 | TRBD2 | 17 | TGTGCCAGCAGCTTGGCTGGGACTAGCGGCGTCACAGATACGCAGTATTTT | CASSLAGTSGVTDTQYF
. | TRBJ2-7 | TRBV6-5 | TRBD1 | 14 | TGTGCCAGCAGCCGTAACAGGGGTTCCTACGAGCAGTACTTC | CASSRNRGSYEQYF
once | TRBJ2-7 | TRBV6-2/TRBV6-3 | . | 19 | TGTGCCAGCAGTTACACGCCGTACTCAGTCCAAAGAGGCTCCTACGAGCAGTACTTC | CASSYTPYSVQRGSYEQYF
. | TRBJ1-5 | TRBV5-1 | . | 15 | TGCGCCAGCAGCTTGGGGTCAGATAAAGATCAGCCCCAGCATTTT | CASSLGSDKDQPQHF
. | TRBJ2-1 | TRBV27 | TRBD2 | 15 | TGTGCCAGCAGTTTGGGAGGGAGGGCCCCCAATGAGCAGTTCTTC | CASSLGGRAPNEQFF
. | TRBJ1-2 | TRBV15 | . | 15 | TGTGCCACCAGCAGAGGATTGCAGGGGTCGCGAGGCTACACCTTC | CATSRGLQGSRGYTF
. | TRBJ2-5 | TRBV12-3/TRBV12-4 | . | 11 | TGTGCCAGCAGTTCCCGGTTGGCCCAGTACTTC | CASSSRLAQYF
. | TRBJ2-1 | TRBV12-3/TRBV12-4 | . | 13 | TGTGCCAGCACCAGGGGCTCTTGGAATGAGCAGTTCTTC | CASTRGSWNEQFF
once | TRBJ2-1 | TRBV2 | TRBD2 | 14 | TGTGCCAGCAACGGGCGGGAGAGTTACAATGAGCAGTTCTTC | CASNGRESYNEQFF
. | TRBJ1-3 | TRBV3-1/TRBV3-2 | . | 15 | TGTGCCAGCACCCCTACAAGGGACAACGGAAACACCATATATTTT | CASTPTRDNGNTIYF
once | TRBJ2-1 | TRBV9 | TRBD1 | 16 | TGTGCCAGCAGCGAGAGAGGACAGGGGGCTCTCAATGAGCAGTTCTTC | CASSERGQGALNEQFF
. | TRBJ2-1 | TRBV7-2 | TRBD1 | 17 | TGTGCCAGCAGCTCCAGGGGACAGGGAATCTCCTACAATGAGCAGTTCTTC | CASSSRGQGISYNEQFF
. | TRBJ2-3 | TRBV11-2 | . | 13 | TGTGCCAGCAGCTTTGGCCCTTCAGATACGCAGTATTTT | CASSFGPSDTQYF
. | TRBJ1-6 | TRBV27 | . | 18 | TGTGCCAGCAGTTTTACGGACCCACAGGGCCTAAATAATTCACCCCTCCACTTT | CASSFTDPQGLNNSPLHF
. | TRBJ2-7 | TRBV7-2 | . | 15 | TGTGCCAGCAGCTTACGGACTCATAGCTCCTACGAGCAGTACTTC | CASSLRTHSSYEQYF
. | TRBJ1-1 | TRBV10-3 | . | 13 | TGTGCCATCAGTACAGGGATTAACACTGAAGCTTTCTTT | CAISTGINTEAFF
. | TRBJ2-5 | TRBV9 | TRBD2 | 14 | TGTGCCAGCAGCGAAGCGGGAGGAGGGCGAACCCAGTACTTC | CASSEAGGGRTQYF
. | TRBJ1-1 | TRBV9 | TRBD1 | 17 | TGTGCCAGCAGCGTAGCGGGGACAGGGGCCGGTAACACTGAAGCTTTCTTT | CASSVAGTGAGNTEAFF
. | TRBJ2-7 | TRBV6-2/TRBV6-3 | TRBD1 | 15 | TGTGCCAGCAGTTTCGTGACAGGGGGGCTTGGGGAGCAGTACTTC | CASSFVTGGLGEQYF
once | TRBJ2-3 | TRBV15 | . | 19 | TGTGCCACCAGCAGAGATTTGCGGGGGCATACTTCTAGCACAGATACGCAGTATTTT | CATSRDLRGHTSSTDTQYF
. | TRBJ2-7 | TRBV7-9 | . | 11 | TGTGCCAGCATCAACCGAGGGGAGCAGTACTTC | CASINRGEQYF
. | TRBJ1-2 | TRBV4-3 | TRBD1 | 15 | TGCGCCAGCAGTCCGCAGGGGGCAAATAACTATGGCTACACCTTC | CASSPQGANNYGYTF
. | TRBJ1-2 | TRBV6-2/TRBV6-3 | . | 12 | TGTGCCAGCAGCCCTCCCTACTATGGCTACACCTTC | CASSPPYYGYTF
. | TRBJ1-2 | TRBV19 | . | 17 | TGTGCCAGTAGTATAGTTGGGCTGGTGGTGCGTTCAGATGGCTACACCTTC | CASSIVGLVVRSDGYTF